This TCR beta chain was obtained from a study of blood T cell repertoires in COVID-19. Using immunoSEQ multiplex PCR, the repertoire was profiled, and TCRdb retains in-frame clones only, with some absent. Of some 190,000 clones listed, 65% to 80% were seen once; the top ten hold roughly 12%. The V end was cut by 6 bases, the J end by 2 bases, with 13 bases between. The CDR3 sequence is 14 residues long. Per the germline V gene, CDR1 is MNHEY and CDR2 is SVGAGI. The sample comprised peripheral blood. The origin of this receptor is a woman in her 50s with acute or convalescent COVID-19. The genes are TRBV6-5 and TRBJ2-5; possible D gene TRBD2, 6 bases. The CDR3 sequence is CASRDLGGQETQYF. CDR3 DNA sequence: TGTGCCAGCAGGGATCTGGGGGGACAAGAGACCCAGTACTTC.